These T cell receptor beta chains were read from a single sample in a study of shared T cell receptors in the human thymus. Sequencing used immunoSEQ multiplex PCR; TCRdb keeps in-frame clones, though not all of them. The sample records 700,000 to 750,000 clones, approximately 85% being singletons. These records were also assigned to another study, of human thymus T cells.

The sequenced sample consisted of thymocytes. These receptors all come from a girl under two years old with a congenital heart defect. CDR3s include the opening cysteine and the closing phenylalanine or tryptophan. A D gene is named only where the DNA matches it firmly. Only part of the rows carry a size: once, few, many, or a class if the clone is expanded.

D gene: NA; clone size: NA; J gene: TRBJ2-2; V gene: TRBV6-6; CDR3 DNA: TGTGCCAGCAGTTCGATCTCCTCCCCTCTCGGCGGGGAGCTGTTTTTT; CDR3 protein: CASSSISSPLGGELFF
D gene: NA; clone size: NA; J gene: TRBJ1-2; V gene: TRBV5-6; CDR3 DNA: TGTGCCAGCAGCTTGTTTTATGGTGCAGGCTATGGCTACACCTTC; CDR3 protein: CASSLFYGAGYGYTF
D gene: NA; clone size: NA; J gene: TRBJ1-2; V gene: TRBV28; CDR3 DNA: TGTGCCAGCAGTTTCAGGTTAGCTAACTATGGCTACACCTTC; CDR3 protein: CASSFRLANYGYTF
D gene: TRBD2; clone size: NA; J gene: TRBJ2-5; V gene: TRBV5-4; CDR3 DNA: TGTGCCAGCAGCTTGTTGCTAGCGGGGGGTGAAGAGACCCAGTACTTC; CDR3 protein: CASSLLLAGGEETQYF
D gene: NA; clone size: NA; J gene: TRBJ1-2; V gene: TRBV6-1; CDR3 DNA: TGTGCCAGCAGTGAAAAGTCCAGGGTGGGCACCAACTATGGCTACACCTTC; CDR3 protein: CASSEKSRVGTNYGYTF
D gene: NA; clone size: NA; J gene: TRBJ1-1; V gene: TRBV5-6; CDR3 DNA: TGTGCCAGCAGGCGACAGGACGGTACTGAAGCTTTCTTT; CDR3 protein: CASRRQDGTEAFF
D gene: NA; clone size: NA; J gene: TRBJ1-1; V gene: TRBV7-2; CDR3 DNA: TGTGCCAGCAGCGAGACGACAGTTGGAGCTTTCTTT; CDR3 protein: CASSETTVGAFF
D gene: NA; clone size: NA; J gene: TRBJ1-4; V gene: TRBV6-6; CDR3 DNA: TGTGCCAGCAGCCCGACATGGCTAACTAATGAAAAACTGTTTTTT; CDR3 protein: CASSPTWLTNEKLFF
D gene: TRBD1; clone size: NA; J gene: TRBJ1-2; V gene: TRBV6-1; CDR3 DNA: TGTGCCAGCAGCCGTAGAGACAGGGGAACGGAAGGCTACACCTTC; CDR3 protein: CASSRRDRGTEGYTF
D gene: NA; clone size: NA; J gene: TRBJ1-4; V gene: TRBV7-2; CDR3 DNA: TGTGCCAGCAGCCCCAGGGTGGGTTCAACTAATGAAAAACTGTTTTTT; CDR3 protein: CASSPRVGSTNEKLFF
D gene: TRBD2; clone size: few; J gene: TRBJ2-5; V gene: TRBV5-1; CDR3 DNA: TGCGCCAGCAGCGAGCGGGGGGGTAGGGGAGAGACCCAGTACTTC; CDR3 protein: CASSERGGRGETQYF
D gene: NA; clone size: NA; J gene: TRBJ1-1; V gene: TRBV2; CDR3 DNA: TGTGCCAGCAGCCCTGGTTATCTAACCCAGAACACTGAAGCTTTCTTT; CDR3 protein: CASSPGYLTQNTEAFF
D gene: TRBD2; clone size: NA; J gene: TRBJ2-3; V gene: TRBV4-1; CDR3 DNA: TGCGCCAGCAGCCACCTCGACCGGGGTAGCGGGGGGATGGCAGATACGCAGTATTTT; CDR3 protein: CASSHLDRGSGGMADTQYF
D gene: NA; clone size: NA; J gene: TRBJ1-6; V gene: TRBV7-9; CDR3 DNA: TGTGCCAGCAGCTTAGGGACACCTCCGAAGGACCGAGCTTCACCCCTCCACTTT; CDR3 protein: CASSLGTPPKDRASPLHF
D gene: TRBD1; clone size: NA; J gene: TRBJ1-2; V gene: TRBV7-2; CDR3 DNA: TGTGCCAGCAGCAGGGACAGGGATAACGGCTACACCTTC; CDR3 protein: CASSRDRDNGYTF
D gene: NA; clone size: NA; J gene: TRBJ1-2; V gene: TRBV5-6; CDR3 DNA: TGTGCCAGCAGCCCCGACAGCCCTAACTATGGCTACACCTTC; CDR3 protein: CASSPDSPNYGYTF
D gene: NA; clone size: NA; J gene: TRBJ1-3; V gene: TRBV14; CDR3 DNA: TGTGCCAGCAGCCAGCGGGGGGTCGCTGGAAACACCATATATTTT; CDR3 protein: CASSQRGVAGNTIYF
D gene: NA; clone size: NA; J gene: TRBJ1-2; V gene: TRBV11-2; CDR3 DNA: TGTGCCAGCAGCTTAGATCGGTGGCGGGATGGCTACACCTTC; CDR3 protein: CASSLDRWRDGYTF
D gene: NA; clone size: few; J gene: TRBJ2-5; V gene: TRBV7-9; CDR3 DNA: TGTGCCAGCAGCTTCCCGGACGTATGGAGGGAGACCCAGTACTTC; CDR3 protein: CASSFPDVWRETQYF
D gene: NA; clone size: few; J gene: TRBJ1-1; V gene: TRBV2; CDR3 DNA: TGTGCCAGCAATCCAGGGAGGGTTCTAAGAATGAACACTGAAGCTTTCTTT; CDR3 protein: CASNPGRVLRMNTEAFF
D gene: NA; clone size: NA; J gene: TRBJ2-2; V gene: TRBV13; CDR3 DNA: TGTGCCAGCGGTGCGCAACTCTCCGGGAGCGGGGAGCTGTTTTTT; CDR3 protein: CASGAQLSGSGELFF
D gene: NA; clone size: NA; J gene: TRBJ2-2; V gene: TRBV15; CDR3 DNA: TGTGCCACCAGCAGAGATACACTACCAACGAACACCGGGGAGCTGTTTTTT; CDR3 protein: CATSRDTLPTNTGELFF
D gene: NA; clone size: few; J gene: TRBJ1-1; V gene: TRBV19; CDR3 DNA: TGTGCCAGTAGTATAGGGGGCAGGGACACTGAAGCTTTCTTT; CDR3 protein: CASSIGGRDTEAFF
D gene: NA; clone size: NA; J gene: TRBJ1-1; V gene: TRBV9; CDR3 DNA: TGTGCCAGCAGCGTAGCAGACAGGTCCAATGAAGCTTTCTTT; CDR3 protein: CASSVADRSNEAFF
D gene: TRBD1; clone size: NA; J gene: TRBJ2-1; V gene: TRBV5-4; CDR3 DNA: TGTGCCAGCAGGCCCCGACAGGGTAATGAGCAGTTCTTC; CDR3 protein: CASRPRQGNEQFF
D gene: TRBD2; clone size: NA; J gene: TRBJ2-7; V gene: TRBV4-1; CDR3 DNA: TGCGCCAGCAGCCAAGATTCCGGGACTAGCGGGGGGGCGCCGTCCTACGAGCAGTACTTC; CDR3 protein: CASSQDSGTSGGAPSYEQYF
D gene: NA; clone size: NA; J gene: TRBJ2-7; V gene: TRBV28; CDR3 DNA: TGTGCCAGCAGTGCCCTCCCTGGGGGCCGGACCCTATACGAGCAGTACTTC; CDR3 protein: CASSALPGGRTLYEQYF